This passage covers 5 T cell receptor beta chains from one sample sequenced in a study of T cell responses to AZD1222 COVID-19 vaccine (dated by TCRdb to 2020 to 2022). The time point label on this specimen signifies: about 28 days (+/-7) after the second vaccine dose. To prepare the library, the immunoSEQ multiplex PCR assay was applied. The table comes from immuneACCESS by way of TCRdb, which keeps in-frame sequences with V and J called. Part of the clones is missing from these tables; in studies checked, under half for an unresolved V gene and the rest for unknown reasons. For this sample there are roughly 33,000 clones; 75% to 85% appear just once. Clones ranked in the top ten supply approximately 4.8% of the sample. This sample comprised peripheral blood, obtained 28 days after the second AZD1222 dose. Receptor source: an adult who received the AZD1222 COVID-19 vaccine.

The rearrangement joins TRBV4-1 to TRBJ1-4; 9 bases align to TRBD1. The CDR3 length is 15 residues. Per germline, CDR1 MGHRA and CDR2 YSYEKL. Trimming removed 0 bases from V and 8 bases from J; junction bases left unmatched: 4. CDR3 coding DNA: TGCGCCAGCAGCCAAGATGGGGACAGGGACGAAAAACTGTTTTTT. Amino acid sequence: CASSQDGDRDEKLFF.

The V gene is TRBV20-1, the J gene TRBJ1-5; perhaps TRBD1 as D (5 bases). This CDR3 has 16 amino acids. The V gene lost 3 bases and the J gene lost 8 bases, with 23 bases spanning the gap. In germline, CDR1 is DFQATT, CDR2 SNEGSKA (reference sequence). This chain's CDR3 is CSASSLVRQGGKPQHF. CDR3 DNA: TGCAGTGCTAGTTCCCTAGTTCGGCAGGGAGGTAAGCCCCAGCATTTT.

This chain links TRBV19 with TRBJ1-4; TRBD1 aligns across 10 bases. Germline lookup yields CDR1 LNHDA and CDR2 SQIVND (reference sequence). The CDR3 has 14 amino acids. V lost 7 bases, J lost 8 bases, and 7 bases stayed unmatched. CDR3 loop: CASNTGTGAEKLFF. DNA for the CDR3: TGTGCCAGTAATACCGGGACAGGGGCCGAAAAACTGTTTTTT.

The chain combines TRBV19 with TRBJ1-5, with D perhaps matching TRBD1 (6 bases). Germline V gene lookup returns CDR1 LNHDA and CDR2 SQIVND (reference sequence). This CDR3 comprises 15 residues. V was trimmed by 6 bases and J by 0 bases, leaving 12 bases between them. The CDR3 here is CASSRGGYSNQPQHF. In nucleotides, the CDR3 is TGTGCCAGTAGCAGAGGGGGGTATAGCAATCAGCCCCAGCATTTT.

The V and J genes are TRBV5-1 and TRBJ1-4, with a tentative D call TRBD1 (6 bases). The CDR3 is made up of 14 amino acids. The V gene lost 2 bases and the J gene lost 6 bases, with 11 bases spanning the gap. The germline V gene encodes CDR1 SGHRS and CDR2 YFSETQ. CDR3 in DNA: TGCGCCAGCAGCTTTTCAGGGGTCGATGAAAAACTGTTTTTT. Translation: CASSFSGVDEKLFF.